This T cell receptor beta chain was sequenced for a study of human T cells and chemical hapten exposure (dated by TCRdb to about 2021). Regarding the complete study: For sensitization, 2% DPC in acetone was applied to a 2 cm by 2 cm area of upper inner arm skin. Patients additionally received weekly therapeutic DPC doses to the scalp throughout the roughly 25-week study period. Patch testing was performed on the upper back with Finn chambers containing 0.01% DPC, and the patch tests were scored after 6 days according to International Contact Dermatitis Research Group standards. The mostly female patient cohort included alopecia areata with under or over 50% scalp involvement, alopecia totalis and alopecia universalis. Libraries were pooled for sequencing, and variation in per-sample TCR yields was attributed mainly to small differences in library volumes within the pool. In alopecia patients, the study followed how the peripheral blood TCR repertoire changed in vivo over primary and secondary sensitization to diphenylcyclopropenone (DPC), a hapten. Blood samples were taken from patients before sensitization (week 0) and then at 2, 6 and about 24 weeks after DPC sensitization. Blood for TCR sequencing was provided by twenty-nine alopecia patients at one to four time points (pre-sensitization, 2, 6 and 24 weeks). From each blood RNA sample, both TCR alpha and TCR beta chains were sequenced. Points the paper makes about the study in general: Compared with pre-sensitization or healthy control sets, expanded TCRs formed significantly more large CDR3 similarity clusters, which is consistent with antigen-driven responses. Because every patient had alopecia, a presumed autoimmune disease, the patients' immune response might differ from that of healthy individuals. The number of PT1 expanded TCRs positively correlated with patch test score, significant at thresholds 8, 16 and 32 but not 4. No change with DPC sensitization was found in the number of TCRs above 1 in 1000 frequency, and no evidence of global repertoire structure alterations was found. Repeated subsampling changed both the strength of the expansion versus patch-test correlation and the threshold at which the correlation became significant.

Libraries were prepared through RACE. The data were produced on a NextSeq 500. During library preparation, unique molecular identifiers were attached to individual cDNA molecules so that TCRs could be counted in a quantitative, reproducible way. Per the original workflow: The median number of TCRs per sample was 90,000 to 100,000, ranging from roughly 20,000 to 690,600. The Decombinator software suite was used to annotate the V, J and CDR3 of the TCR reads. To make PS versus PT1 abundance plots, every sample was subsampled to the same number of TCRs (28,000). Expanded TCRs were defined as absent before sensitization and observed at least eight times at the 2-week time point. The public reads were run again by TCRdb, first through fastp at Q25 and then through MiXCR, and only productive beta chains were kept. Duplicate CDR3 protein sequences are folded into a single record with the most common DNA and genes. These V and J calls derive from TCRdb rather than the authors' analysis. Present in this sample are tens of thousands of distinct CDR3 sequences, 12% of which were seen just once. Of the sample, approximately 1.9% is held by the ten largest clones.

The sample's time point label, in plain terms: pre-sensitization, week 0. The sample's treatment or condition label is to be understood as: therapeutic diphenylcyclopropenone sensitization with weekly scalp DPC. Total RNA was isolated from unfractionated whole blood collected in Tempus Blood RNA tubes. Blood at each patch-test visit was drawn before the patch test was applied. To be eligible, patients had to be aged 18 to 70, diagnosed with alopecia and judged suitable for DPC therapy, while pregnant patients were excluded. As for this clonotype: Its antigen specificity is not known. Per-nucleotide qualities are absent, and no much larger clonotype sits a single base away.

CDR1 and CDR2 are read off the germline V gene as MNHNS and SASEGT. V lost 4 bases and J lost 2 bases, and the count of bases not matched to a germline gene is 14. The CDR3 starts with the cysteine, ends with the phenylalanine, and has 17 residues. CDR3 DNA only is kept here, 51 bases in frame from base 1. This clonotype was sampled from a woman in her 40s with alopecia areata. Some clones in this sample may be carry-over from other donors' samples. The V and J segments used are TRBV6-1 and TRBJ2-7, and 7 junctional nucleotides match TRBD1. The material sequenced was whole blood, taken in connection with sensitization to the hapten diphenylcyclopropenone (DPC). For the CDR3, the sequence is CASSGAQRTGKTYEQYF. In nucleotides, the sequence is TGTGCCAGCAGTGGAGCCCAAAGGACAGGTAAAACCTACGAGCAGTACTTC.